This entry is about one T cell receptor (beta chain). The antigen is not known. Assay used: immunoSEQ multiplex PCR; TCRdb lists only in-frame clones, some missing. The table shows 20,000 to 25,000 clones, with roughly 64% occurring only once. Specified treatment: treatment-naive control, cytoreductive nephrectomy. These data are taken from a study of radiation and T cells in renal cell carcinoma. CDR3 length equals 16 residues. Germline V CDR1 and CDR2: SGDLS, YYNGEE. The V segment lost 5 bases and the J segment 4 bases; nucleotides outside the gene matches: 14. Study-level results: Compared with controls, irradiated tumors showed greater TCR clonality.

This TCR came from a man aged 35-49 years with renal cell carcinoma. Specimen: tumor tissue, collected from a patient whose treatment was nephrectomy without radiotherapy. V usage is TRBV9 and J usage is TRBJ1-1; 7 bases map to TRBD1. The CDR3 DNA sequence: TGTGCCAGCAGACCACACCCGACAGGGTCGCTCACTGAAGCTTTCTTT. Translating gives CASRPHPTGSLTEAFF.